This T cell receptor beta chain was recorded in a study of blood T cell repertoires in COVID-19. Germline V lookup: CDR1 SGHNT, CDR2 YYREEE (reference sequence). The CDR3 totals 14 residues. Trimming stripped 1 base from V and 10 bases from J, with 17 bases between. Measured with immunoSEQ multiplex PCR; TCRdb has only the in-frame clones, and not every one. The sample yields roughly 350,000 clones, about nine tenths seen once. The sequenced material came from peripheral blood. The chain recombines TRBV5-4 with TRBJ1-2; tentatively, D is TRBD1 (6 bases). The sequence came from a woman in her 70s with COVID-19, enrolled during active disease. CDR3 DNA: TGTGCCAGCAGCTTGTGGGGGGGCAATCAAATCTACACCTTC. Its translation is CASSLWGGNQIYTF.